This T cell receptor beta chain was found in a study of blood T cells in healthy people across ages (dated by TCRdb to between 2014 and 2017). As for the study more broadly: In model experiments, roughly one uniquely barcoded TCR beta cDNA molecule per two T cells was captured by template switching. To avoid experimental bias, donors of different ages were randomly spread across the sequencing lanes. The donors were split into four age groups: young (average about 16 years), middle-aged (more than 35), aged (around 67) and long-lived (roughly 86). To track age-related changes in TCR beta repertoire diversity, the study relied on deep sequencing normalized with unique cDNA molecular identifiers. Two additional independent replicas of 1 million unique cDNA reads from the same blood draw were analyzed for two donors (one aged 18 to 30 and one aged 80 or older). General findings and caveats noted by the study authors: Donor CMV infection status was unknown, potentially confounding age-related changes in expanded clonotypes. Total diversity estimates from one million sequenced T cells were considered lower bounds and underestimates. A strong correlation was found between observed TCR beta diversity and the percentage of naive T cells measured by flow cytometry. As age increased, observed TCR beta diversity per million T cells dropped in a roughly linear way, and a significant reduction was already evident by age roughly 36. Compared with the aged group, the long-lived group had more naive CD4+ T cells, fewer expanded clones and increased TCR diversity, a pattern suggesting age selection. Conclusive comparison of naive and antigen-experienced compartments was prevented by the profiling of bulk unsorted PBMCs.

The roughly 38 donors, aged roughly 6 to 95 years, were systemically healthy Caucasian individuals from Russia. Each donor gave ten milliliters of peripheral blood, collected into EDTA-treated Vacutainer tubes. PBMCs were isolated by Ficoll-Paque density-gradient centrifugation, with at least 7 million obtained per sample. Trizol reagent was used to extract total RNA from PBMCs, with at least 5.5 micrograms per sample. For every donor, flow cytometry on a PBMC aliquot measured the percentage of naive CD45RAhigh/CD27high T cells. Spanning cysteine to phenylalanine, the CDR3 consists of 15 amino acids. The sequence is cut down to CDR3 DNA, 45 bases in frame from base 1. CDR1 and CDR2, per the germline V gene, are MGHDK and SYGVNS. Trimmed from V: 4 bases; trimmed from J: 9 bases; junction bases lacking a gene match: 9. Details on this clonotype: Its antigen is not yet known. No clone much larger than this one lies a single base away; base qualities are absent.

Receptor libraries were prepared by 5' RACE. The run used an Illumina HiSeq 2500. A second PCR of roughly 7 to 12 cycles was performed with a sample-barcoded 5' primer and a J-beta primer mix. Each TCR beta cDNA molecule received a unique molecular identifier from a template-switch 5' adaptor carrying 12 random nucleotides. Each sample yielded at least 2.5 million CDR3-containing paired-end reads. First-strand cDNA was synthesized from all RNA with the Mint cDNA synthesis kit, primed by a TRBC-specific oligonucleotide. After uracil-DNA glycosylase treatment, a first 18-cycle PCR used universal primers M1SS and BC2_uni_R on all cDNA. Under the source paper's analysis protocol: For normalization, 1 million high-quality reads, each with a distinct molecular identifier, were randomly selected from each sample. Instead of being binned into consensus sequences, reads that shared molecular identifiers were thrown out. MiTCR, run with a Q25 quality threshold and the strictest error-elimination algorithm, handled CDR3 identification, clonotype clustering and error correction. A nonparametric unseen species model with Euler transformation was used to estimate a lower bound on total TCR beta diversity. TCRdb trimmed the raw reads at Q25, called clones with MiXCR and kept productive beta chains. CDR3 protein duplicates are merged, each entry listing the most common genes and DNA. These V and J calls originate from TCRdb's pipeline instead of the authors' own analysis. Within this sample are about 1.8 million distinct CDR3 sequences, with approximately 50% of them counted one time only. The ten largest clones capture roughly 2.1% of the sample.

The material sequenced was blood. This chain joins TRBV25-1 to TRBJ1-6; 7 of the junction bases match TRBD1. The clonotype comes from a woman in her forties in good health. The DNA reads as follows: TGTGCCAGCAGTGCCGCCGAGGGGGCAAGTTCACCCCTCCACTTT. It translates as CASSAAEGASSPLHF.